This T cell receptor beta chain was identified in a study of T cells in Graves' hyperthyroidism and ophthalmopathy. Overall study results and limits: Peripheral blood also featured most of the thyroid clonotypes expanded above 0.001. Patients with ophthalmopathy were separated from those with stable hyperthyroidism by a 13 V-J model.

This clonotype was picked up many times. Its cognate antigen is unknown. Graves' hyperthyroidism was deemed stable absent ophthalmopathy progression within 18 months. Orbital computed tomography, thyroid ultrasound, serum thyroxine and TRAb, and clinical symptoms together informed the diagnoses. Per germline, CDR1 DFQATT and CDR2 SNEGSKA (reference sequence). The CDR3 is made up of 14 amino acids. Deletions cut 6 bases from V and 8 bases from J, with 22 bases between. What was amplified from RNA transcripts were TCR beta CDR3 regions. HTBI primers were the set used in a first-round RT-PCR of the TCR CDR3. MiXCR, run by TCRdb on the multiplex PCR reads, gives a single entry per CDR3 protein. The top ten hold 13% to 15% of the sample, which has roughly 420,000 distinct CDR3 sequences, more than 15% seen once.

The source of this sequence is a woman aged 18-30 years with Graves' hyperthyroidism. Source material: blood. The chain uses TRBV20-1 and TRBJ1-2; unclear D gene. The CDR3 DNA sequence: TGCAGTGCCCTAGTGGCAGAAAGGTTATACGGCTACACCTTC. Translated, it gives CSALVAERLYGYTF.